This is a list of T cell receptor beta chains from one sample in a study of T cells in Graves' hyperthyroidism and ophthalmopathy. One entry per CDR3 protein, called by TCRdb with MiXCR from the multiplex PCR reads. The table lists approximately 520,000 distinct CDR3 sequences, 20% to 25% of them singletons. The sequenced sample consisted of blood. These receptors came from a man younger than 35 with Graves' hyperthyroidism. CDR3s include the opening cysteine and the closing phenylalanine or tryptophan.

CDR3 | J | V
CASSLRGSSPLHF | TRBJ1-6 | TRBV11-2
CASSFDGQGGQPQHF | TRBJ1-5 | TRBV5-1
CASSPDRSGYTF | TRBJ1-2 | TRBV6-1
CASSTGFMNTEAFF | TRBJ1-1 | TRBV6-2/TRBV6-3
CASSPQVQAGETQYF | TRBJ2-5 | TRBV28
CASSLEISGLRYVQETQYF | TRBJ2-5 | TRBV11-2
CASSWTSGSKNIQYF | TRBJ2-4 | TRBV6-2/TRBV6-3
CASSSRDGPMNTEAFF | TRBJ1-1 | TRBV28
CASSEPLPGTGGLEQYF | TRBJ2-7 | TRBV6-1
CASSATGGGYTF | TRBJ1-2 | TRBV7-9
CASSSLGGVQETQYF | TRBJ2-5 | TRBV27